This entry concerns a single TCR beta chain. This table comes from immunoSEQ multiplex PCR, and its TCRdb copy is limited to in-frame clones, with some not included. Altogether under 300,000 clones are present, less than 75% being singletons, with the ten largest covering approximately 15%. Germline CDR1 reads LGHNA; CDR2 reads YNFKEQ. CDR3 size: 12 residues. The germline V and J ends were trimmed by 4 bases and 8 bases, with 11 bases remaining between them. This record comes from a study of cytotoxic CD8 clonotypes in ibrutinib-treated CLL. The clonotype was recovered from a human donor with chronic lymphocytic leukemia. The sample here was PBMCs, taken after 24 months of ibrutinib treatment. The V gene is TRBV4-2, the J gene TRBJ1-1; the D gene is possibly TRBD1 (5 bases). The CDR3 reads CASSLRVGEAFF. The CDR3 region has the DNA TGTGCCAGCAGCCTCAGGGTAGGGGAAGCTTTCTTT.